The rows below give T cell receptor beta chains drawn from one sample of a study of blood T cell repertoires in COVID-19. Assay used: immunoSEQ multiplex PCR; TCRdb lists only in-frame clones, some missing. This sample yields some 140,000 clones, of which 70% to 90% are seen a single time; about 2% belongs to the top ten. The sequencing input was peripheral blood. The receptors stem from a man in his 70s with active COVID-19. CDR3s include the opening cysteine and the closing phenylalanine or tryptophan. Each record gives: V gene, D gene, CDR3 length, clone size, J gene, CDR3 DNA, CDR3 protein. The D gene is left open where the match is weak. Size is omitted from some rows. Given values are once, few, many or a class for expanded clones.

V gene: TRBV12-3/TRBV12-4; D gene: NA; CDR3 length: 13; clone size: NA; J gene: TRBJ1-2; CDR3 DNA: TGTGCCAGCAGTTTCGGGAGGATCTATGGCTACACCTTC; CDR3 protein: CASSFGRIYGYTF
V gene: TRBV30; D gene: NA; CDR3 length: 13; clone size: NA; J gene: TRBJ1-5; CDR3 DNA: TGTGCCTGGAGCGACAAGTCCGATCAGCCCCAGCATTTT; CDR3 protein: CAWSDKSDQPQHF
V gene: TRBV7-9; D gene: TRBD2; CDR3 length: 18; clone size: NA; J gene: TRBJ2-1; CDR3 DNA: TGTGCCAGCAGGTCCACCGGGACTAGCAGGAGCTCCTACAATGAGCAGTTCTTC; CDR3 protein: CASRSTGTSRSSYNEQFF
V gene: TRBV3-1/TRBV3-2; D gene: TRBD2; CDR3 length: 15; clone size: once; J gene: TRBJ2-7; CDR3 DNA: TGTGCCAGCAGCCAAGCCGGCAGCGGGAGGTACGAGCAGTACTTC; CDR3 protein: CASSQAGSGRYEQYF
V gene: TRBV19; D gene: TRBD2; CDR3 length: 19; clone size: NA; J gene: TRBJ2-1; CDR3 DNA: TGTGCCAGTACACGGACTAGCGGGAGGGCCGAGTTCCGCTACAATGAGCAGTTCTTC; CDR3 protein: CASTRTSGRAEFRYNEQFF
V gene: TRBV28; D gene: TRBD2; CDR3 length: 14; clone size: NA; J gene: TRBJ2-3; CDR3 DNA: TGTGCCAGCAGTTCAGGAGCGGGAGGTAATACGCAGTATTTT; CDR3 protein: CASSSGAGGNTQYF
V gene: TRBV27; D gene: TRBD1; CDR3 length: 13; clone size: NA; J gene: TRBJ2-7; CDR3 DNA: TGTGCCAGCAGACCGACAGGGGGGCTCGAGCAGTACTTC; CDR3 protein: CASRPTGGLEQYF
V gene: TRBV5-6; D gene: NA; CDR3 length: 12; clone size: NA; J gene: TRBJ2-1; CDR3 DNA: TGTGCCAGCGGTCCCCCCGGGGGGCCCTTGTTCTTC; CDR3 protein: CASGPPGGPLFF
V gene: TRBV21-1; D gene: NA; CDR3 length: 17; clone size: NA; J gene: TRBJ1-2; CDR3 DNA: TGTGCCCGCCAGAATTTTAAGCCGACAGGGGAGGGCTATGGCTACACCTTC; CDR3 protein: CARQNFKPTGEGYGYTF
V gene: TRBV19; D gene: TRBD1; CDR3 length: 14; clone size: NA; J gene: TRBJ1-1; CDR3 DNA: TGTGCCAGTACTAAGGACAGGGGACGCACTGAAGCTTTCTTT; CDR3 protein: CASTKDRGRTEAFF
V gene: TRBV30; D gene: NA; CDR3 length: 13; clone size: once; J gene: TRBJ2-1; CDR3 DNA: TGTGCCTGGAGTGTAGAGACGCCCGGGAAGCAGTTCTTC; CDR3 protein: CAWSVETPGKQFF
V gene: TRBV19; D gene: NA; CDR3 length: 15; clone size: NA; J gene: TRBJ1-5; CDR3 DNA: TGTGCCAGTAGTATACGGGCAGGGAGCAATCAGCCCCAGCATTTT; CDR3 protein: CASSIRAGSNQPQHF
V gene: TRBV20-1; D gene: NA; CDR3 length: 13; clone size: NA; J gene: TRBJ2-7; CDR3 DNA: TGCAGTGCTAGTTGGGGCAGTGACTACGAGCAGTACTTC; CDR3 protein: CSASWGSDYEQYF
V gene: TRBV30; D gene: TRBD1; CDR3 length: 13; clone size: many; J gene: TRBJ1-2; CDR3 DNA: TGTGCCTGGAGCCGGGACAGACCCTATGGCTACACCTTC; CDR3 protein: CAWSRDRPYGYTF
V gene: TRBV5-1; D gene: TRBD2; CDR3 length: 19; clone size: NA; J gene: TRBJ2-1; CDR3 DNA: TGCGCCAGCAGCGCGGGACTAGCGGGAGGCCCTCGGGGCTACAATGAGCAGTTCTTC; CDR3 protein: CASSAGLAGGPRGYNEQFF
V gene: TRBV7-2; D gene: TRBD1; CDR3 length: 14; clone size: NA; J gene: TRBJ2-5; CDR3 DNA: TGTGCCAGCAGCCGGGACAGGGGACAAGAGACCCAGTACTTC; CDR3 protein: CASSRDRGQETQYF
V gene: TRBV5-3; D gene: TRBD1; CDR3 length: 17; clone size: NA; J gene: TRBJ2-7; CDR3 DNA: TGTGCCAGAAGCTCTTTATGGGAGACAGGGTATGTCTTAGAGCAGTACTTC; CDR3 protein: CARSSLWETGYVLEQYF
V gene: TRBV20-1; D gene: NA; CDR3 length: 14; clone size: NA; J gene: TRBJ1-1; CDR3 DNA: TGCAGTGCGAGTGACTCTGGACAGTACACTGAAGCTTTCTTT; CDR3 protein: CSASDSGQYTEAFF
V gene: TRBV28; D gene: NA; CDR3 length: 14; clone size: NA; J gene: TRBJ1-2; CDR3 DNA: TGTGCCAGCAGTTTAGGCGGGACTAACTATGGCTACACCTTC; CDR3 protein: CASSLGGTNYGYTF
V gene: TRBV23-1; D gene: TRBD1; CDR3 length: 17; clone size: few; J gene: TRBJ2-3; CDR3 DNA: TGCGCCAGCAGTCAATCGAGGACAGGGGGCAGCGCAGATACGCAGTATTTT; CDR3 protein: CASSQSRTGGSADTQYF
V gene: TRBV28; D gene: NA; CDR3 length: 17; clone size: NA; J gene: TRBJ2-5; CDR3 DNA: TGTGCCAGCAGTCCGACCGGGAGTACAGGACACCAAGAGACCCAGTACTTC; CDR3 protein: CASSPTGSTGHQETQYF
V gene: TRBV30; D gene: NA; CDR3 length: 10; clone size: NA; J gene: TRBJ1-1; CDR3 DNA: TGTGCCTGGAGGAGCGCTACGACGTTCTTT; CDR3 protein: CAWRSATTFF
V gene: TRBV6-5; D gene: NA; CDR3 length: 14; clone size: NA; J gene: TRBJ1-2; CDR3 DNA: TGTGCCAGCAGTTCCTTGGACGGAGGATATGGCTACACCTTC; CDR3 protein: CASSSLDGGYGYTF